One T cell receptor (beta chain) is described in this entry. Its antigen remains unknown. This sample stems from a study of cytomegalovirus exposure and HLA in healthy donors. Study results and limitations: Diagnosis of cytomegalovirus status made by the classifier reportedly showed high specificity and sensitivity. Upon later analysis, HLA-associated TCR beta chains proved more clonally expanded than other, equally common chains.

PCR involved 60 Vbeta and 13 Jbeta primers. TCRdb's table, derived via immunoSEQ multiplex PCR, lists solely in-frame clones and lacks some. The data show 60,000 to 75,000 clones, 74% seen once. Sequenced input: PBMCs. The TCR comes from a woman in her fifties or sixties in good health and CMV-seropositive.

The CDR3 here is CASRDYSGGTDTQYF. The DNA for the CDR3 is TGTGCCAGCAGAGACTATAGCGGGGGAACAGATACGCAGTATTTT. V usage is TRBV7-9 and J usage is TRBJ2-3; the match to TRBD2 covers 9 bases. After removal of 6 bases from V and 3 bases from J, the junction contained 7 bases not matched to a gene. The CDR3 spans 15 residues. Germline V gene sequence: CDR1 SEHNR, CDR2 FQNEAQ (reference sequence).